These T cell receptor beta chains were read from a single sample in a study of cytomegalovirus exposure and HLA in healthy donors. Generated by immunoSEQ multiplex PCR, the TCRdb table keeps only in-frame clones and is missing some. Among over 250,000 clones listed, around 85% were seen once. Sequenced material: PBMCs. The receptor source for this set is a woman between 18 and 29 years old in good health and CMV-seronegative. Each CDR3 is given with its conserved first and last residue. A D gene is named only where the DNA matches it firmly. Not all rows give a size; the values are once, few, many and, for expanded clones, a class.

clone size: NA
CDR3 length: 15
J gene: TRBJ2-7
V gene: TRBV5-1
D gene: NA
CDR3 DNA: TGCGCCAGCAGCTTGCAGATGGGGCGCTCCTACGAGCAGTACTTC
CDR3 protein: CASSLQMGRSYEQYF

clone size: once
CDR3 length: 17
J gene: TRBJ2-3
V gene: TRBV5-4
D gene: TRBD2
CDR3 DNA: TGTGCCAGCAGCGGAAAGACTAGCGGGGGGGCCACAGATACGCAGTATTTT
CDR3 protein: CASSGKTSGGATDTQYF

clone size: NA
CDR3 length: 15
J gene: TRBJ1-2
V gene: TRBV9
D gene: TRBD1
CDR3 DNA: TGTGCCAGCACAAGAGACAGGGGGAGTAACTATGGCTACACCTTC
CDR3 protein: CASTRDRGSNYGYTF

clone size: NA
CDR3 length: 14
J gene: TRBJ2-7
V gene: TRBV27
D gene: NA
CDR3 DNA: TGTGCCAGCAGTTTTGGGCAGCCACCCTACGAGCAGTACTTC
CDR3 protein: CASSFGQPPYEQYF

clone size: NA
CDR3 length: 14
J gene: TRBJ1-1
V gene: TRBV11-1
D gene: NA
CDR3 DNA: TGTGCCAGCAGCCCCCTGGTTCAACTTGGTCGCGCTTTCTTT
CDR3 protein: CASSPLVQLGRAFF

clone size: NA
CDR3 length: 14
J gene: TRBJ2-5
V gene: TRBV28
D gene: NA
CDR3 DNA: TGTGCCAGCAGTAGGACAGTGCGGCAAGAGACCCAGTACTTC
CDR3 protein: CASSRTVRQETQYF

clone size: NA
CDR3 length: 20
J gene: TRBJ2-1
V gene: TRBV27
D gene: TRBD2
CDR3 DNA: TGTGCCAGCAGTTTATTTCCCCCCGGGACTAGCGGGAGATCCTACAATGAGCAGTTCTTC
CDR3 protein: CASSLFPPGTSGRSYNEQFF

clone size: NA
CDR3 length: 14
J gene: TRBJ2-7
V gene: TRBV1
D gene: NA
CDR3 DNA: TGCACCAGCAGGACAGGTCATTACCCCTACGAGCAGTACTTC
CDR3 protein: CTSRTGHYPYEQYF

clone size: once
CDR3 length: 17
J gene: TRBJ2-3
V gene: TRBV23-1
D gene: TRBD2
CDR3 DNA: TGCGCCAGCAGTCAATGCGGACTAGCGGGGATCACAGATACGCAGTATTTT
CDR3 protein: CASSQCGLAGITDTQYF

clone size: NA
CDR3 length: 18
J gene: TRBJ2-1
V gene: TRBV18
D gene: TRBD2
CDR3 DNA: TGTGCCAGCTCAGCGACTAGCGGGATGTTCGTTAGAGGCAATGAGCAGTTCTTC
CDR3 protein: CASSATSGMFVRGNEQFF

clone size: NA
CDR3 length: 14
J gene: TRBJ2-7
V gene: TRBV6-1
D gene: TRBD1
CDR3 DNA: TGTGCCAGCAGTACAGGGGCTACTACCTACGAGCAGTACTTC
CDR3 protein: CASSTGATTYEQYF

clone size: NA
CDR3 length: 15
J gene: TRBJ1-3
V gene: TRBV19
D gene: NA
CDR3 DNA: TGTGCCAGTAGTATAGCCCGGAGCTCTGGAAACACCATATATTTT
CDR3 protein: CASSIARSSGNTIYF

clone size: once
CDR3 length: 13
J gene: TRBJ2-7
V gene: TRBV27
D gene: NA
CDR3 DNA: TGTGCCAGCAGTCGTAACAGGGACTACGAGCAGTACTTC
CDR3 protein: CASSRNRDYEQYF

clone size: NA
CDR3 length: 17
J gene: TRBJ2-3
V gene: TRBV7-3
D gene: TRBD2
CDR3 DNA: TGTGCCAGCAGCCCCGCGCCGGGGGGTGCTAGCACAGATACGCAGTATTTT
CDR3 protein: CASSPAPGGASTDTQYF

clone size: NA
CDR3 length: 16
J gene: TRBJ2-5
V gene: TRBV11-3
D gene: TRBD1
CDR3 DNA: TGTGCCAGCAGCTTAGGGACAGGGGAGGGACAAGAGACCCAGTACTTC
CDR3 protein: CASSLGTGEGQETQYF

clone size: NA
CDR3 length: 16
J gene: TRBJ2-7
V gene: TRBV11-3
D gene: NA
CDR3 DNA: TGTGCCAGCAGCTCCCGGGGGCTAGCGGTGCCCTACGAGCAGTACTTC
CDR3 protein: CASSSRGLAVPYEQYF

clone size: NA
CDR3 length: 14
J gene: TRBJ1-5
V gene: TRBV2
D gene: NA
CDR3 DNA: TGTGCCAGCATGGGAAGAGAAGGGAGGCAGCCCCAGCATTTT
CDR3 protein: CASMGREGRQPQHF

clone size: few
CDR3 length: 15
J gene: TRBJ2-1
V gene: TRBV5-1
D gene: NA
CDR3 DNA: TGCGCCAGCAGCCCCTACGGCGGATTTTACAATGAGCAGTTCTTC
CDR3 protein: CASSPYGGFYNEQFF

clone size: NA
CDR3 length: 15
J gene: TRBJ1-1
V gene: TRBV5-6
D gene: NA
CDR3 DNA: TGTGCCAGCAGCTTGGTGGACAGACTGAACACTGAAGCTTTCTTT
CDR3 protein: CASSLVDRLNTEAFF

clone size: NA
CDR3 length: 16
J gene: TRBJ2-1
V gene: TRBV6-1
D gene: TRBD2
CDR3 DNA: TGTGCCAGCAGTGGACTAGCGGGAGGGTCCTACAATGAGCAGTTCTTC
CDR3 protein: CASSGLAGGSYNEQFF

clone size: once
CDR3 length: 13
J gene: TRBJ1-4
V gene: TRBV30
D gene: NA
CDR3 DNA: TGTGCCTGGAGTGGGTTCCAGGGGGAAAAACTGTTTTTT
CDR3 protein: CAWSGFQGEKLFF

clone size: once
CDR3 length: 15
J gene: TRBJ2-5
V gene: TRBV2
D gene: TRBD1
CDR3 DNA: TGTGCCAGCAGTGAACAGGCAGGGGGCGGAGAGACCCAGTACTTC
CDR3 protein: CASSEQAGGGETQYF

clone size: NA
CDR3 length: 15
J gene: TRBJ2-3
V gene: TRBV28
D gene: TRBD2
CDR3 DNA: TGTGCCAGCAGTTCGGCTAGCGGGTTCACAGATACGCAGTATTTT
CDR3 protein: CASSSASGFTDTQYF